This TCR beta chain was sequenced for a study of T cell repertoires in cytomegalovirus infection. Study details: Public TCR beta signature analysis indicated the presence of both CMV infection and matching HLA type.

In germline, CDR1 is PRHDT, CDR2 FYEKMQ (reference sequence). J was trimmed by 6 bases and V by 8 bases; bases with no gene match: 10. CDR3 length: 14 amino acids. Notes on this clonotype: The antigen is undetermined.

Study results and limitations: The ex vivo response was dominated by HLA-C-restricted CMV-specific TCR beta clonotypes. CMV carriers having the relevant HLA were flagged by cumulative public TCR beta family frequency.

TCRdb re-derived calls from the reads in MiXCR, one entry per CDR3 protein. The data contain 310,000 or so distinct CDR3 sequences, around 9.6% of them singletons. The TCR comes from a human donor in good health (CMV status not recorded). Some clones in this sample may be carry-over from other donors' samples. The material sequenced was PBMCs. V gene TRBV13 combines with J gene TRBJ1-2; 9 bases line up with TRBD1. CDR3 nucleotide sequence: TGTGCCAGCGGACGACAGGGGGTTTTGGATGGCTACACCTTC. Translating it yields CASGRQGVLDGYTF. Variable domain in full (rest from reference TRBV13 and TRBJ1-2): AAGVIQSPRHLIKEKRETATLKCYPIPRHDTVYWYQQGPGQDPQFLISFYEKMQSDKGSIPDRFSAQQFSDYHSELNMSSLELGDSALYFCASGRQGVLDGYTFGSGTRLTVV.